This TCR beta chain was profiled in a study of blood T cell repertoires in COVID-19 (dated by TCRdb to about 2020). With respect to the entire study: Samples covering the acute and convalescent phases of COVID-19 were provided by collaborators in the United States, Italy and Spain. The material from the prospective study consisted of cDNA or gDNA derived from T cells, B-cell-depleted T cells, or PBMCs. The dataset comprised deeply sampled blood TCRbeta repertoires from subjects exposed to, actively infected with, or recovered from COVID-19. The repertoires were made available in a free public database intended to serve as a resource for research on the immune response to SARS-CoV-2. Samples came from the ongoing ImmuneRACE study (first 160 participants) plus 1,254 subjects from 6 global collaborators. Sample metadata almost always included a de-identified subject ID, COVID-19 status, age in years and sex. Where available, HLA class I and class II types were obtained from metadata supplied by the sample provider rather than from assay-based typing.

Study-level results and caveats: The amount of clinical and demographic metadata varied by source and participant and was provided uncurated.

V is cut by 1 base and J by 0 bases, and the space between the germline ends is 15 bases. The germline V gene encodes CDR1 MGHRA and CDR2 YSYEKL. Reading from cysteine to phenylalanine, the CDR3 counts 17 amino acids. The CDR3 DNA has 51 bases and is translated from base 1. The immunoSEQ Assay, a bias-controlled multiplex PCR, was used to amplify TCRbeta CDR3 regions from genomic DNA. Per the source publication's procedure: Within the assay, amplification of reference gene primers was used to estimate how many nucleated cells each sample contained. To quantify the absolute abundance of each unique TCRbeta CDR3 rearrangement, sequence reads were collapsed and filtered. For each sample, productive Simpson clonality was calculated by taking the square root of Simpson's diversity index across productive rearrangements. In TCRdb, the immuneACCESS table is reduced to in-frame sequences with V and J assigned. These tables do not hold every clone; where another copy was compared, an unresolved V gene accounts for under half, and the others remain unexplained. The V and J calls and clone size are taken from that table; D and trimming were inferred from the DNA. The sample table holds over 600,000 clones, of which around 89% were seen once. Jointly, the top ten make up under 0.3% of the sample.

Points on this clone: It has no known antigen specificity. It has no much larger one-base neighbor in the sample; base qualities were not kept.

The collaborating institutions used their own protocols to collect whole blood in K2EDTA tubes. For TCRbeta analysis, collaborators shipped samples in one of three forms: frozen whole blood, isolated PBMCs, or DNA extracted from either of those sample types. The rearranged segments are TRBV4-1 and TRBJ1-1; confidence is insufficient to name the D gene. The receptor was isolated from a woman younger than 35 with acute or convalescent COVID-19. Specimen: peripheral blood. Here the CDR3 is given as CASSQATRRVMNTEAFF. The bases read TGCGCCAGCAGCCAAGCGACCCGGAGGGTAATGAACACTGAAGCTTTCTTT.